The sequence of this TCR beta chain was determined in a study of regulatory T cells in long-lasting Graves disease. Whole-study results and caveats: Relative to newly diagnosed Graves' patients, persistent ones had lower TCR diversity. TRBV28, TRBJ1-2 and TRBJ2-5 were favored in persistent disease.

Arm-PCR of CDR3 regions and iRepertoire HTBI primers were used to build TCR beta libraries. Each CDR3 protein gets one entry after TCRdb re-called the multiplex PCR reads with MiXCR. Here the sample spans about 430,000 distinct CDR3 sequences, over 12% being singletons. Comments on this clonotype: The target antigen is unknown.

The CDR3 spans 14 residues. From germline, CDR1 is GTSNPN and CDR2 SVGIG (reference sequence). The V gene lost 2 bases and the J gene lost 1 base, with 8 bases spanning the gap. Time point indicated: newly diagnosed GD, antithyroid drugs for less than 3 months. The TCR library was prepared using RNA isolated from PBMCs. These records were also assigned to another study, of T cells in Graves' hyperthyroidism and ophthalmopathy. That paper states: An initial round of RT-PCR targeting the TCR CDR3 relied on the HTBI primer set. Ophthalmopathy could be told apart from stable hyperthyroidism with a 13 V-J model.

The input for sequencing was peripheral blood mononuclear cells (PBMCs), taken at new diagnosis, from a patient treated with antithyroid drugs. The receptor was isolated from a middle-aged woman with Graves disease. The chain links TRBV30 to TRBJ2-2; maybe TRBD1 (5 bases). The CDR3 spells CAWSSGQNTGELFF. The CDR3 bases are TGTGCCTGGAGTAGTGGACAGAACACCGGGGAGCTGTTTTTT.